This T cell receptor (beta chain) was identified during a study of cytomegalovirus exposure and HLA in healthy donors. Study conclusions and caveats: CMV serostatus was the only immune exposure information that was available.

Note on this clone: Its matching antigen is unknown.

The germline CDR1 and CDR2 sequences are SEHNR and FQNEAQ (reference sequence). The CDR3 is 16 residues long. With V trimmed by 5 bases and J by 0 bases, 5 bases remained unmatched. 60 Vbeta and 13 Jbeta primers were used in PCR. TCRdb's table, derived via immunoSEQ multiplex PCR, lists solely in-frame clones and lacks some. The sample lists about 170,000 clones, roughly 80% occurring once. Sequencing was performed on PBMCs. The clonotype was recovered from a woman under 30 in good health and CMV-seronegative. The gene calls are TRBV7-9 and TRBJ1-4; 8 positions match TRBD1. The chain's CDR3 is CASSTDRGATNEKLFF. The CDR3 nucleotides are TGTGCCAGCAGCACTGACAGGGGTGCAACTAATGAAAAACTGTTTTTT.